These 3 T cell receptor beta chains were sequenced from one sample in a study of cytomegalovirus exposure and HLA in healthy donors. The study ran its PCR with 60 Vbeta and 13 Jbeta primers. TCRdb keeps only in-frame clones here, not all; method: immunoSEQ multiplex PCR. Among 170,000 or so clones listed, 77% were seen once. The specimen was PBMCs. All receptors derive from a woman aged 25-40 years in good health and CMV-seropositive.

This clone was detected only once. The rearrangement links TRBV5-4 to TRBJ2-2; 8 bases match TRBD2. This CDR3 is built from 14 residues. V lost 10 bases, J lost 4 bases, and 9 bases stayed unmatched. Germline V gene lookup returns CDR1 SGHNT and CDR2 YYREEE (reference sequence). CDR3 sequence reads: CAGGAGGITGELFF. As DNA, the CDR3 is TGTGCCGGGGGCGCGGGAGGAATCACCGGGGAGCTGTTTTTT.

This sequence joins TRBV7-3 and TRBJ2-2; D call uncertain. Trimming removed 1 base at V and 2 bases at J, with 11 bases between. The CDR3 has 16 amino acids. Germline-derived CDR1 and CDR2 are SGHTA and FQGTGA. The DNA for the CDR3 is TGTGCCAGCAGCTTAAATCCAGACTCCAACACCGGGGAGCTGTTTTTT. It yields the protein CASSLNPDSNTGELFF.

V is TRBV18 and J is TRBJ2-7, with D maybe TRBD1 (5 bases). The CDR3 extends over 14 amino acids. V gave up 5 bases and J gave up 2 bases, with 13 bases separating them. Germline V gene sequence: CDR1 KGHSH, CDR2 LQKENI. CDR3 DNA sequence: TGTGCCAGCTCATCCCCAGGGTCCCCCTACGAGCAGTACTTC. It yields the protein CASSSPGSPYEQYF. Based on the CDR3 plus reference TRBV18 and TRBJ2-7, the full variable domain is NAGVMQNPRHLVRRRGQEARLRCSPMKGHSHVYWYRQLPEEGLKFMVYLQKENIIDESGMPKERFSAEFPKEGPSILRIQQVVRGDSAAYFCASSSPGSPYEQYFGPGTRLTVT.